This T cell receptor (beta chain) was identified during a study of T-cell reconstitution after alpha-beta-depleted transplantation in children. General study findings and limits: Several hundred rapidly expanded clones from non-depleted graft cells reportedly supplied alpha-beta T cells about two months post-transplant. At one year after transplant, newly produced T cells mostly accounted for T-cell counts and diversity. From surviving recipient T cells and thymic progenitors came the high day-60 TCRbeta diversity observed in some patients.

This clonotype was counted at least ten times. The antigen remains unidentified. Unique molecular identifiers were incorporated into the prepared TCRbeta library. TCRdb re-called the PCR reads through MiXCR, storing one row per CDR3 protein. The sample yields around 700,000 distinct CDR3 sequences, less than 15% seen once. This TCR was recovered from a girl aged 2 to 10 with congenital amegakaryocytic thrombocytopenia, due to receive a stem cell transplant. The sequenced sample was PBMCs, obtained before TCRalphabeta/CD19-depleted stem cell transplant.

The CDR3 DNA reads as TGCGCCAGCAGCCAAGGTTCGTACGAGGTAGCCTACGAGCAGTACTTC. As protein: CASSQGSYEVAYEQYF. The V gene is TRBV4-1, the J gene TRBJ2-7, with D hard to call. Germline-derived CDR1 and CDR2 are MGHRA and YSYEKL. V was cut by 1 base and J by 2 bases, with 15 bases left in between. There are 16 residues in the CDR3.